This paragraph covers one T cell receptor (beta chain) sequence. Ages ranged from roughly 18 to 100 years, with residence in 24 US areas. What the recovered Cohort 3 donors had was two negative PCRs, clearance, or symptom resolution. The trim removed 4 bases at V and 0 bases at J, leaving 5 bases unmatched. CDR1 and CDR2 from the germline V gene are LGHNA and YNFKEQ. The CDR3 runs to 15 residues. This sample is part of a study of blood T cell repertoires in COVID-19. As for the study in general: COVID-19 samples from acute and convalescent phases originated in the United States, Italy and Spain.

As handled by the study authors: Reference gene primer amplification yielded estimated nucleated cell counts. TCRdb keeps only in-frame clones here, not all; method: immunoSEQ multiplex PCR. V and J calls and clone size are given by that table; D and trimming were obtained from the DNA. The sample records some 250,000 clones, approximately 83% being singletons. Sequenced input: PBMCs or T cells enriched from blood (not recorded which). The chain combines TRBV4-2 with TRBJ2-7; 8 bases are a match to TRBD2. The sequence was collected from a woman between 50 and 59 years old who had recovered from COVID-19. The CDR3 protein is CASSLTSGTSYEQYF. In DNA, the CDR3 is TGTGCCAGCAGCCTAACTAGCGGTACCTCCTACGAGCAGTACTTC.